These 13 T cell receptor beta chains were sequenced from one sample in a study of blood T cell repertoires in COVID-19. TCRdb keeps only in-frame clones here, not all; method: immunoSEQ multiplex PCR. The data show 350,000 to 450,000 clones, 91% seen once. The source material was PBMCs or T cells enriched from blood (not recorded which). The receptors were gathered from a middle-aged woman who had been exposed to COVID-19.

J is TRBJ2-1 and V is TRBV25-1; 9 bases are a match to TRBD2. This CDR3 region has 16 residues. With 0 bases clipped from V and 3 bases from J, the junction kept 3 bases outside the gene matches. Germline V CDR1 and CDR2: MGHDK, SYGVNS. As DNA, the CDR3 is TGTGCCAGCAGTGAATATGGTAGCGGGAGCTACAATGAGCAGTTCTTC. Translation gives CASSEYGSGSYNEQFF.

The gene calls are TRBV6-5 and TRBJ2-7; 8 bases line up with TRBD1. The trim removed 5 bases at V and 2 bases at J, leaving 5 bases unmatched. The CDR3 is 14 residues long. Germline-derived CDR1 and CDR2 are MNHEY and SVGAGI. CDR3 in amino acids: CASSTGTGPYEQYF. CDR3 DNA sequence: TGTGCCAGCAGTACCGGGACAGGACCCTACGAGCAGTACTTC.

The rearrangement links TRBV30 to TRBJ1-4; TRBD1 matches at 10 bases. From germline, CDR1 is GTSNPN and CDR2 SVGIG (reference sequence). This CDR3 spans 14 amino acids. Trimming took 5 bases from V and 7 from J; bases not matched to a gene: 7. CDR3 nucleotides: TGTGCCTGGGGGGCCGGGACAGGGGTTGAAAAACTGTTTTTT. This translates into CAWGAGTGVEKLFF.

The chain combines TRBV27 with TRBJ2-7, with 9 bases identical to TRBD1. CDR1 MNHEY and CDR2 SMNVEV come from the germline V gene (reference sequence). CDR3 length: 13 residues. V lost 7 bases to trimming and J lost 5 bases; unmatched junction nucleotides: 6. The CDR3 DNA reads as TGTGCCAGCAAAACAGGGGGCGTTAACGAGCAGTACTTC. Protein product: CASKTGGVNEQYF.

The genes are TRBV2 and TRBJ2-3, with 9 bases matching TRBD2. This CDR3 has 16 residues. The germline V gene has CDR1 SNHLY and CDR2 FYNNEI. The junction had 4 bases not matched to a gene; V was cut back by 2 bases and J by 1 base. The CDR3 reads CASSELGGGGTDTQYF. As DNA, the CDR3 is TGTGCCAGCAGTGAACTCGGCGGGGGGGGCACAGATACGCAGTATTTT.

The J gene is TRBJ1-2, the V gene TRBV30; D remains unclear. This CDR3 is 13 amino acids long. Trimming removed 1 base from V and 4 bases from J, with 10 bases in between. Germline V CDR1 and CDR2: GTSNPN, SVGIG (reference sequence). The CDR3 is CAWSGEGFYGYTF. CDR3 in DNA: TGTGCCTGGAGTGGGGAGGGTTTCTATGGCTACACCTTC.

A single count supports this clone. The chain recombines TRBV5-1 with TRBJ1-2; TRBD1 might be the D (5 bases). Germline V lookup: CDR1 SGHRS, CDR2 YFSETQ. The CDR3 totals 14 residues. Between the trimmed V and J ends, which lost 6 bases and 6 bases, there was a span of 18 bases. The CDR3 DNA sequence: TGCGCCAGCACCGTTAACTCAGGGTTGGATGGCTACACCTTC. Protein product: CASTVNSGLDGYTF.

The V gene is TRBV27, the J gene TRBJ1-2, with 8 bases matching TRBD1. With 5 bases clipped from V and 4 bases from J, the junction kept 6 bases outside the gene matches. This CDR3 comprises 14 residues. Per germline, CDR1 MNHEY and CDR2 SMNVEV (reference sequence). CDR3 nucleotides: TGTGCCAGCAGTCCCGGGACAGGACCCTATGGCTACACCTTC. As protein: CASSPGTGPYGYTF.

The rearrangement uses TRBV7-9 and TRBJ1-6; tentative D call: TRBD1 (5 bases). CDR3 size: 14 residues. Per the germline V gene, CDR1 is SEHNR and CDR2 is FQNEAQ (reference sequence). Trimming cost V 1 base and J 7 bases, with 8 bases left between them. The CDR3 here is CASSLEGRNSPLHF. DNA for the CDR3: TGTGCCAGCAGCTTAGAGGGGAGGAATTCACCCCTCCACTTT. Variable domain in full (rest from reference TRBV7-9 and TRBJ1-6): DTGVSQNPRHKITKRGQNVTFRCDPISEHNRLYWYRQTLGQGPEFLTYFQNEAQLEKSRLLSDRFSAERPKGSFSTLEIQRTEQGDSAMYLCASSLEGRNSPLHFGNGTRLTVT.

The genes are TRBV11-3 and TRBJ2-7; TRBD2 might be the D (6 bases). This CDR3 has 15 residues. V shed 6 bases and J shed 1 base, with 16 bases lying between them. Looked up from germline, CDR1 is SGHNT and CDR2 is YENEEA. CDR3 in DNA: TGTGCCAGCAGTCCTCTAGCGTTGGGGTCCTACGAGCAGTACTTC. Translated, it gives CASSPLALGSYEQYF.

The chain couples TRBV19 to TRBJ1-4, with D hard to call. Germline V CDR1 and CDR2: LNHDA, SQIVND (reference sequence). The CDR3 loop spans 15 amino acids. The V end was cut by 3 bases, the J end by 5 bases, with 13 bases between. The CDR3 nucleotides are TGTGCCAGTAGTATGAATTCCCACAGCAATGAAAAACTGTTTTTT. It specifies CASSMNSHSNEKLFF.

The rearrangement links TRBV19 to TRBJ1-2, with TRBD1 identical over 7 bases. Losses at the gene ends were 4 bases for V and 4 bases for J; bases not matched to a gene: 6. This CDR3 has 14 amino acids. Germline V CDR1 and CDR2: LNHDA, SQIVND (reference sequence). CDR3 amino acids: CASSTRQGSYGYTF. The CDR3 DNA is TGTGCCAGTAGTACGCGACAGGGTAGCTATGGCTACACCTTC.

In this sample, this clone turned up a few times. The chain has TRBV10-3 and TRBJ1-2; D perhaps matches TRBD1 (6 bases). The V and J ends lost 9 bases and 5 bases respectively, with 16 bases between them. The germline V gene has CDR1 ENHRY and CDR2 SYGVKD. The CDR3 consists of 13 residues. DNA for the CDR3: TGTGCCATGAAGACAGGCTTGGGGTATGGCTACACCTTC. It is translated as CAMKTGLGYGYTF.